This entry lists 26 T cell receptor beta chains sequenced from one sample in a study of shared clonotypes between healthy human individuals. Produced via immunoSEQ multiplex PCR; TCRdb's table is partial and in-frame only. The data show about 690,000 clones, with roughly 87% seen just once and approximately 35% held by the top ten. Sequenced: memory CD8+ T cells from PBMCs. Subset described: CD45RO+ cells pooled with CCR7-negative TemRA cells. These receptors originate from a man younger than 30 in good health. Some clones in this sample may be carry-over from other donors' samples.

This chain links TRBV28 with TRBJ1-3; D not resolved. The CDR3 contains 16 residues. Germline CDR1 is MDHEN and CDR2 is SYDVKM. V lost 4 bases and J 0 bases, leaving 13 bases between the germline ends. This CDR3 is CASSSETETSGNTIYF. The CDR3 coding sequence is TGTGCCAGCAGTTCCGAGACGGAAACCTCTGGAAACACCATATATTTT.

The rearrangement uses TRBV9 and TRBJ1-3, with D unclear. There are 15 residues in the CDR3. The germline CDR1 and CDR2 sequences are SGDLS and YYNGEE. The ends were cut back, 0 bases at V and 3 bases at J, with 10 bases in the middle. The CDR3 bases are TGTGCCAGCAGCGTAGACGCAGTCGGTGGAAACACCATATATTTT. Protein product: CASSVDAVGGNTIYF.

Only a few counts were recorded for this clone. The chain links TRBV28 to TRBJ2-7, with 11 bases fitting TRBD2. With V trimmed by 5 bases and J by 2 bases, 2 bases remained unmatched. The CDR3 covers 14 residues. Germline CDR1 and CDR2: MDHEN and SYDVKM. CDR3 coding DNA: TGTGCCAGCAGTCCGACTAGCGGGACCTACGAGCAGTACTTC. Its translation is CASSPTSGTYEQYF. The variable domain in full, completed from reference TRBV28 and TRBJ2-7, reads DVKVTQSSRYLVKRTGEKVFLECVQDMDHENMFWYRQDPGLGLRLIYFSYDVKMKEKGDIPEGYSVSREKKERFSLILESASTNQTSMYLCASSPTSGTYEQYFGPGTRLTVT.

This chain links TRBV6-5 with TRBJ1-1, with D possibly TRBD1 on 5 matching bases. The CDR3 covers 13 residues. Germline V gene sequence: CDR1 MNHEY, CDR2 SVGAGI. Between the trimmed V and J ends, which lost 6 bases and 1 base, there was a span of 9 bases. The CDR3 reads CASRVTGNTEAFF. CDR3 coding DNA: TGTGCCAGCAGAGTAACAGGGAACACTGAAGCTTTCTTT.

In its sample, this clone was seen a few times. The sample carries other DNA sequences with the same CDR3. Here the CDR3 reads CASSRDRNTEAFF. The CDR3 region has the DNA TGTGCCAGCAGCCGGGACCGGAACACTGAAGCTTTCTTT. The chain employs TRBV7-9 and TRBJ1-1; D possibly corresponds to TRBD1 (5 bases). Germline CDR1 and CDR2: SEHNR and FQNEAQ (reference sequence). Trimming took 5 bases from V and 1 from J, leaving 8 bases between them. The CDR3 has 13 residues.

This clone turned up a few times. The J gene is TRBJ2-5, the V gene TRBV28; D gene unclear. CDR1 and CDR2 from the germline V gene are MDHEN and SYDVKM. V lost 0 bases, J lost 5 bases, and 7 bases lay in between. The CDR3 consists of 13 residues. For the CDR3, the DNA is TGTGCCAGCAGTTTATGGTCGCGGGAGACCCAGTACTTC. Translating gives CASSLWSRETQYF.

The rearrangement joins TRBV18 to TRBJ2-1, with 11 bases aligning to TRBD1. The CDR3 totals 15 residues. J gave up 6 bases and V 5 bases, and 6 bases lay outside the gene matches. Germline V gene data show CDR1 as KGHSH and CDR2 as LQKENI. The CDR3 DNA is TGTGCCAGCTCAACGGACAGGGGGCTCTCCAATGAGCAGTTCTTC. It translates to CASSTDRGLSNEQFF.

The V and J genes are TRBV10-3 and TRBJ2-1; D possibly corresponds to TRBD2 (5 bases). V lost 3 bases to trimming and J lost 0 bases, with 9 bases between them. The CDR3 is 15 amino acids. Germline values: CDR1 ENHRY, CDR2 SYGVKD. The CDR3 is CAISDPADSYNEQFF. CDR3 coding DNA: TGTGCCATCAGTGATCCAGCGGACTCCTACAATGAGCAGTTCTTC.

A note on this clone: This CDR3 is also generated by other DNA sequences in the sample. The V call is TRBV6-5, the J call TRBJ1-5; D gene ambiguous. The CDR3 covers 14 residues. Trimming pared 0 bases from V and 2 bases from J, leaving 5 bases between. The germline gives CDR1 MNHEY, CDR2 SVGAGI. The DNA of the CDR3 is TGTGCCAGCAGTTACTCGGAGGGCAATCAGCCCCAGCATTTT. Its translation is CASSYSEGNQPQHF.

The chain recombines TRBV30 with TRBJ2-1; D perhaps matches TRBD1 (5 bases). CDR1 and CDR2 (germline): GTSNPN, SVGIG (reference sequence). The CDR3 contains 14 residues. The V end was cut by 5 bases, the J end by 0 bases, with 11 bases between. The CDR3 loop is CAWAAGISYNEQFF. The CDR3 bases are TGTGCCTGGGCCGCAGGGATCTCCTACAATGAGCAGTTCTTC.

The chain uses TRBV5-1 and TRBJ2-1; 8 bases agree with TRBD2. There are 17 residues in the CDR3. Germline lookup yields CDR1 SGHRS and CDR2 YFSETQ. The J segment lost 5 bases and the V segment lost 4 bases, leaving 14 bases of the junction unmatched. The CDR3 here is CASSVYGPGGPNNEQFF. As DNA, the CDR3 is TGCGCCAGCAGCGTCTATGGCCCGGGAGGGCCGAACAATGAGCAGTTCTTC. Using reference TRBV5-1 and TRBJ2-1 for the parts outside the CDR3, the full variable domain is KAGVTQTPRYLIKTRGQQVTLSCSPISGHRSVSWYQQTPGQGLQFLFEYFSETQRNKGNFPGRFSGRQFSNSRSEMNVSTLELGDSALYLCASSVYGPGGPNNEQFFGPGTRLTVL.

The V call is TRBV29-1, the J call TRBJ2-7; a possible D gene is TRBD2 (6 bases). Germline CDR1 reads SQVTM; CDR2 reads ANQGSEA. This CDR3 has 14 amino acids. V was trimmed by 3 bases and J by 5 bases, leaving 17 bases between them. The CDR3 spells CSVDWGLGGDEQYF. CDR3 DNA: TGCAGCGTTGATTGGGGCTTGGGAGGCGACGAGCAGTACTTC.

This chain uses TRBV7-7 with TRBJ2-5; tentatively, D is TRBD1 (5 bases). This CDR3 contains 14 residues. V lost 4 bases to trimming and J lost 2 bases, with 11 bases between them. The germline V gene encodes CDR1 SSHAT and CDR2 FNYEAQ (reference sequence). The CDR3 sequence is CASSYRGQQETQYF. The CDR3 DNA reads TGTGCCAGCAGCTATAGGGGTCAACAAGAGACCCAGTACTTC.

The chain recombines TRBV9 with TRBJ2-7, with D possibly being TRBD1 (5 bases). The V and J ends lost 0 bases and 2 bases respectively, with 12 bases between them. Per germline, CDR1 SGDLS and CDR2 YYNGEE. The CDR3 loop spans 15 amino acids. CDR3 in amino acids: CASSVAPRVTYEQYF. CDR3 bases: TGTGCCAGCAGCGTAGCTCCCAGGGTTACCTACGAGCAGTACTTC. Using reference TRBV9 and TRBJ2-7 for the parts outside the CDR3, the full variable domain is DSGVTQTPKHLITATGQRVTLRCSPRSGDLSVYWYQQSLDQGLQFLIQYYNGEERAKGNILERFSAQQFPDLHSELNLSSLELGDSALYFCASSVAPRVTYEQYFGPGTRLTVT.

About this clone: This CDR3 is also generated by other DNA sequences in the sample. The J gene is TRBJ2-7, the V gene TRBV9, with 7 bases matching TRBD1. The germline V gene encodes CDR1 SGDLS and CDR2 YYNGEE. With V trimmed by 4 bases and J by 0 bases, 7 bases remained unmatched. This CDR3 has 15 residues. Here the CDR3 DNA reads TGTGCCAGCAGCCCCGGAGCAGGGGGCTCCTACGAGCAGTACTTC. This gives the protein CASSPGAGGSYEQYF.

CDR3 sequence (DNA): TGCGCCAGCAGCCCGGGGCAGGGGAGTTTCTACGAGCAGTACTTC. Translating gives CASSPGQGSFYEQYF. V and J are TRBV4-3 and TRBJ2-7; perhaps TRBD1 as D (6 bases). The V and J ends lost 4 bases and 3 bases respectively, with 16 bases between them. CDR3 length equals 15 residues. Germline V gene sequence: CDR1 LGHNA, CDR2 YSLEER.

The chain recombines TRBV9 with TRBJ2-3; D unclear. The CDR3 covers 14 residues. Germline V gives CDR1 SGDLS, CDR2 YYNGEE. Deletions cut 4 bases from V and 0 bases from J, with 9 bases between. The CDR3 DNA follows: TGTGCCAGCAGCCCCCTTGGGAGCACAGATACGCAGTATTTT. This gives the protein CASSPLGSTDTQYF.

The CDR3 bases are TGCGCCAGCAGTGAGAGGCAGATGAACACTGAAGCTTTCTTT. Translating gives CASSERQMNTEAFF. V is TRBV10-2 and J is TRBJ1-1; D is unresolved. Germline CDR1 is WSHSY and CDR2 is SAAADI. The CDR3 spans 14 residues. Trimming shortened V by 2 bases and J by 0 bases, and 7 bases separated the two germline ends.

The J gene is TRBJ2-7, the V gene TRBV6-1; maybe TRBD2 (7 bases). Germline V gives CDR1 MNHNS, CDR2 SASEGT. The CDR3 runs 14 residues. V was trimmed by 6 bases and J by 5 bases, leaving 17 bases between them. CDR3: CASSLPRGGDEQYF. The CDR3 region has the DNA TGTGCCAGCAGCCTCCCAAGGGGGGGCGACGAGCAGTACTTC.

The genes are TRBV29-1 and TRBJ2-3; D possibly corresponds to TRBD1 (6 bases). CDR1 is SQVTM, CDR2 ANQGSEA, per germline. Trimming left V 6 bases short and J 4 bases short, with 20 bases between. The CDR3 length is 15 residues. The CDR3 spells CSVDKRGSRADTQYF. CDR3 DNA: TGCAGCGTCGACAAAAGGGGGAGTCGAGCAGATACGCAGTATTTT.

The rearrangement uses TRBV27 and TRBJ1-1; D is undetermined. Germline CDR1 reads MNHEY; CDR2 reads SMNVEV (reference sequence). This CDR3 region has 18 residues. Deletions cut 2 bases from V and 1 base from J, with 20 bases between. The CDR3 sequence: CASSLQVRSVGRNTEAFF. CDR3 bases: TGTGCCAGCAGTTTACAGGTCAGGAGCGTGGGGAGGAACACTGAAGCTTTCTTT.

The chain joins TRBV19 to TRBJ1-5; D is ambiguous. Germline V gene lookup returns CDR1 LNHDA and CDR2 SQIVND (reference sequence). This CDR3 spans 14 amino acids. The ends were cut back, 8 bases at V and 1 base at J, with 12 bases in the middle. The CDR3 spells CASEEVRSNQPQHF. CDR3 nucleotide sequence: TGTGCCAGTGAGGAGGTAAGGAGCAATCAGCCCCAGCATTTT.

This chain connects TRBV7-9 to TRBJ2-1, with 7 bases lining up with TRBD2. The CDR3 runs to 16 residues. Germline V gives CDR1 SEHNR, CDR2 FQNEAQ (reference sequence). V trimming: 5 bases; J trimming: 3 bases; junction bases outside the gene matches: 10. The CDR3, as DNA: TGTGCCAGCAGCCCTCGCCGGGCTAGCGGCTACAATGAGCAGTTCTTC. This translates into CASSPRRASGYNEQFF.

The table lists this clone with a count of one. J is TRBJ2-7 and V is TRBV14; no clear D gene. Germline V gene data show CDR1 as SGHDN and CDR2 as FVKESK. Trimming took off 0 bases at V and 2 bases at J, with 8 bases between the two ends. The CDR3 consists of 14 residues. The CDR3 region has the DNA TGTGCCAGCAGCCAAGATCCGGCACCCTACGAGCAGTACTTC. Translation: CASSQDPAPYEQYF.

The genes are TRBV5-4 and TRBJ2-3; maybe TRBD2 (6 bases). The CDR3 contains 16 residues. Trimming shortened V by 0 bases and J by 2 bases, and 13 bases separated the two germline ends. Germline CDR1 SGHNT, CDR2 YYREEE (reference sequence). The CDR3: CASSLGDFFYTDTQYF. CDR3 nucleotide sequence: TGTGCCAGCAGCTTGGGGGACTTCTTCTACACAGATACGCAGTATTTT. Based on the CDR3 plus reference TRBV5-4 and TRBJ2-3, the full variable domain is ETGVTQSPTHLIKTRGQQVTLRCSSQSGHNTVSWYQQALGQGPQFIFQYYREEENGRGNFPPRFSGLQFPNYSSELNVNALELDDSALYLCASSLGDFFYTDTQYFGPGTRLTVL.

Here the CDR3 reads CASSESGRLGSSYNEQFF. For the CDR3, the DNA is TGTGCCAGCAGTGAATCTGGCCGCCTTGGAAGCTCCTACAATGAGCAGTTCTTC. This sequence joins TRBV6-1 and TRBJ2-1; no clear D gene. The germline V and J ends were trimmed by 2 bases and 0 bases, with 17 bases remaining between them. The germline CDR1 and CDR2 sequences are MNHNS and SASEGT. The CDR3 covers 18 residues.